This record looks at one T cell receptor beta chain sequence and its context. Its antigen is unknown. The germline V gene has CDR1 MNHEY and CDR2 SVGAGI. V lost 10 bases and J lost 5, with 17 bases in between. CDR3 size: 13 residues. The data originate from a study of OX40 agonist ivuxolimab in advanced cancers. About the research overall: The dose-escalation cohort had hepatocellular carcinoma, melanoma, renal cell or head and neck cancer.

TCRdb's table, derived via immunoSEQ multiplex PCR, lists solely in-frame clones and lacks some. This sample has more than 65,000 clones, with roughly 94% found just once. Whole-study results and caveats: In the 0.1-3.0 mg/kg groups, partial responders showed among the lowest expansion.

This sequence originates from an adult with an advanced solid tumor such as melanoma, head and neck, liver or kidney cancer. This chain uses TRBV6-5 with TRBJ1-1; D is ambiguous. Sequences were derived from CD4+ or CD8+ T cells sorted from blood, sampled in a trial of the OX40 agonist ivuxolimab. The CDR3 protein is CATCYGRATEAFF. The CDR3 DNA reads TGTGCCACCTGCTATGGGCGGGCAACTGAAGCTTTCTTT.